A single sample is the source of the 15 T cell receptor beta chains below, sequenced in a study of blood T cell repertoires in COVID-19. Sequencing used immunoSEQ multiplex PCR; TCRdb keeps in-frame clones, though not all of them. The sample shows 140,000 to 150,000 clones, 88% of them seen only once. The sequenced sample was peripheral blood. These receptors were collected from a woman in her 50s with acute or convalescent COVID-19.

This chain uses TRBV10-1 with TRBJ1-1; 8 nucleotides line up with TRBD1. The CDR3 contains 15 residues. The V gene's germline CDR1 is WNHNN and CDR2 SYGVQD (reference sequence). Germline trimming cut 3 bases from V and 6 bases from J; bases unmatched to any gene: 9. The CDR3 sequence is CASSEGQGALAEAFF. CDR3 DNA sequence: TGCGCCAGCAGTGAAGGGCAGGGGGCGTTGGCTGAAGCTTTCTTT.

The chain combines TRBV10-3 with TRBJ1-2; 8 positions agree with TRBD1. The CDR3 covers 17 residues. Germline V CDR1 and CDR2: ENHRY, SYGVKD. V was pared by 0 bases and J by 5 bases, with 11 bases of the junction left unmatched. In DNA, the CDR3 is TGTGCCATCAGTGAGTCGCGACAGGGGATTTGGGAGTATGGCTACACCTTC. The encoded protein is CAISESRQGIWEYGYTF.

The chain employs TRBV9 and TRBJ2-3; the match to TRBD2 covers 12 bases. The CDR3 length is 17 residues. V lost 3 bases, J lost 0 bases, and 5 bases stayed unmatched. Germline V gene sequence: CDR1 SGDLS, CDR2 YYNGEE. CDR3 nucleotide sequence: TGTGCCAGCAGCGCCCCCCTAGCGGGAGGGAGCACAGATACGCAGTATTTT. Its protein is CASSAPLAGGSTDTQYF.

The J gene is TRBJ1-6, the V gene TRBV28; 9 nucleotides line up with TRBD1. CDR3 length: 15 amino acids. CDR1 MDHEN and CDR2 SYDVKM come from the germline V gene. After removal of 5 bases from V and 8 bases from J, the junction contained 7 bases not matched to a gene. The CDR3: CASSPPGQGDSPLHF. The CDR3 nucleotides read TGTGCCAGCAGTCCCCCGGGACAGGGTGATTCACCCCTCCACTTT.

The chain has TRBV6-1 and TRBJ1-1; D not certain. This CDR3 comprises 14 residues. Trimming pared 1 base from V and 7 bases from J, leaving 13 bases between. From germline, CDR1 is MNHNS and CDR2 SASEGT. The CDR3: CASSEEQLDYEAFF. In DNA form, the CDR3 reads TGTGCCAGCAGTGAAGAGCAGCTAGATTATGAAGCTTTCTTT.

V and J are TRBV5-5 and TRBJ1-5; D is perhaps TRBD1 (6 bases). The germline V gene has CDR1 SGHKS and CDR2 YYEKEE (reference sequence). The CDR3 totals 14 residues. Trimming cost V 3 bases and J 3 bases, with 10 bases left between them. CDR3 DNA: TGTGCCAGCAGCTCACGGGGGGCCAATCAGCCCCAGCATTTT. Its translation is CASSSRGANQPQHF.

The V and J genes are TRBV9 and TRBJ1-1; unclear D gene. Germline values: CDR1 SGDLS, CDR2 YYNGEE. There are 13 residues in the CDR3. Trimming removed 6 bases at V and 4 bases at J, with 13 bases between. The CDR3 here is CASTSTSPTEAFF. DNA of the CDR3: TGTGCCAGCACCTCCACTTCACCCACTGAAGCTTTCTTT.

The V and J genes are TRBV6-5 and TRBJ2-1; weak D call: TRBD2 (6 bases). The CDR3 is made up of 14 amino acids. Germline values: CDR1 MNHEY, CDR2 SVGAGI. With 10 bases removed from V and 5 bases from J, the gap between germline ends came to 18 bases. CDR3 in DNA: TGTGCCACTGTTGTAGCGGCTGCGAACAATGAGCAGTTCTTC. Translated: CATVVAAANNEQFF.

This chain joins TRBV7-9 and TRBJ1-1; a weak D match, TRBD1 (5 bases). CDR3 length equals 15 residues. Germline loops: CDR1 SEHNR, CDR2 FQNEAQ (reference sequence). Trimming left V 8 bases short and J 0 bases short, with 16 bases between. CDR3 protein: CASVGGFQMNTEAFF. The CDR3 DNA is TGTGCCAGCGTGGGGGGGTTCCAAATGAACACTGAAGCTTTCTTT.

The CDR3 nucleotides are TGTGCCAGCAGCCAATCAGGGGACAATGAGCAGTTCTTC. It encodes CASSQSGDNEQFF. The rearrangement joins TRBV3-1 (or the pseudogene TRBV3-2) to TRBJ2-1, with a tentative D call TRBD1 (6 bases). Trimming pared 2 bases from V and 5 bases from J, leaving 7 bases between. Germline V CDR1 and CDR2: LGHDT, YNNKEL (reference sequence). The CDR3 is 13 residues long.

This chain joins TRBV6-5 and TRBJ1-2; 7 nucleotides line up with TRBD1. There are 14 residues in the CDR3. Trimming took 7 bases from V and 0 from J; bases not matched to a gene: 5. Germline V gene data show CDR1 as MNHEY and CDR2 as SVGAGI. The CDR3 nucleotides read TGTGCCAGCACAGAGACAGGGCCTAACTATGGCTACACCTTC. Residues: CASTETGPNYGYTF.

The CDR3 DNA reads TGTGCCAGCCGGTGGGGGGTTAGCACAGATACGCAGTATTTT. Its translation is CASRWGVSTDTQYF. The J gene is TRBJ2-3, the V gene TRBV25-1; D possibly corresponds to TRBD2 (6 bases). The CDR3 is made up of 14 amino acids. Trimming removed 8 bases from V and 0 bases from J, with 12 bases in between. CDR1 is MGHDK and CDR2 is SYGVNS in the germline V gene. The variable domain in full, completed from reference TRBV25-1 and TRBJ2-3, reads EADIYQTPRYLVIGTGKKITLECSQTMGHDKMYWYQQDPGMELHLIHYSYGVNSTEKGDLSSESTVSRIRTEHFPLTLESARPSHTSQYLCASRWGVSTDTQYFGPGTRLTVL.

The chain joins TRBV24-1 to TRBJ1-2; D may be TRBD1 (6 bases). CDR1 KGHDR and CDR2 SFDVKD come from the germline V gene. This CDR3 is 16 amino acids long. V gave up 4 bases and J gave up 0 bases, with 14 bases separating them. CDR3 nucleotide sequence: TGTGCCACCAGTGACAAACAGGGAGCGGCTAACTATGGCTACACCTTC. Residues: CATSDKQGAANYGYTF.

The chain recombines TRBV2 with TRBJ1-2, with D possibly being TRBD1 (5 bases). The CDR3 is 14 amino acids. Trimming stripped 11 bases from V and 1 base from J, with 17 bases between. Germline CDR1 is SNHLY and CDR2 is FYNNEI. CDR3 sequence: CACRQPGLNYGYTF. CDR3 in DNA: TGTGCCTGTAGACAGCCGGGCCTTAACTATGGCTACACCTTC.

The V gene is TRBV28, the J gene TRBJ2-1, with D unclear. The germline gives CDR1 MDHEN, CDR2 SYDVKM. The CDR3 length is 13 residues. Between the trimmed V and J ends, which lost 5 bases and 5 bases, there was a span of 10 bases. The CDR3 loop reads CASSPHANNEQFF. The CDR3, as DNA: TGTGCCAGCAGTCCTCACGCTAACAATGAGCAGTTCTTC.